The present TCR beta chain was sequenced within a study of response to subunit inactivated influenza vaccine. Each CDR3 protein is one row after TCRdb ran MiXCR on the RT-PCR reads. The sample records 500,000 to 550,000 distinct CDR3 sequences, less than 8% being singletons. About this clonotype itself: As yet, its antigen is unknown.

From germline, CDR1 is SGHVS and CDR2 FQNEAQ. The V gene lost 10 bases and the J gene lost 3 bases, with 16 bases spanning the gap. The CDR3 spans 13 residues. Study-wide results and limits: Each seasonal influenza vaccination recruits few new T cells, the authors suggested.

The sequenced sample was PBMCs from blood, obtained about 24 months after vaccination. The chain employs TRBV7-8 and TRBJ2-7; D may be TRBD1 (5 bases). The sequence derives from a man aged 45-69 years who received an inactivated influenza vaccine. The CDR3 DNA is TGTGCCACCTCTGACAGTAAGTTCTACGAGCAGTACTTC. This gives the protein CATSDSKFYEQYF.